The 16 T cell receptor beta chains reported below all come from one sample, sequenced in a study of blood T cell repertoires in COVID-19. Assay used: immunoSEQ multiplex PCR; TCRdb lists only in-frame clones, some missing. Of 300,000 to 450,000 clones in the sample, 85% were seen once. The sequencing input was peripheral blood. These receptors came from a young woman with acute or convalescent COVID-19.

The V and J genes are TRBV6-6 and TRBJ1-2; 8 bases align to TRBD1. Germline V gene sequence: CDR1 MNHNY, CDR2 SVGAGI (reference sequence). V dropped 6 bases and J dropped 8; count of bases not matched to a gene: 17. The CDR3 runs 16 residues. CDR3 residues: CASRNDLRWTGQGYTF. The CDR3 DNA sequence: TGTGCCAGCAGAAACGACCTCCGATGGACAGGGCAGGGCTACACCTTC.

With regard to this clone: In the same sample, other DNA sequences code for this CDR3. The J gene is TRBJ1-1, the V gene TRBV7-3; no firm D call. Germline V gives CDR1 SGHTA, CDR2 FQGTGA. The V end lost 4 bases, the J end lost 0 bases, and 6 bases lay between the germline ends. The CDR3 length is 13 residues. CDR3 in DNA: TGTGCCAGCAGCTCCCAGATGAACACTGAAGCTTTCTTT. Translated: CASSSQMNTEAFF.

This clone occurred once. V gene TRBV21-1 combines with J gene TRBJ1-4. TRBV21-1 is a recognized pseudogene. The CDR3 runs 15 residues. The CDR3 sequence: CASTPAGGYNEKLFF. The CDR3 nucleotides are TGTGCCAGCACCCCGGCGGGGGGATATAATGAAAAACTGTTTTTT.

This clone was detected only a few times. The gene calls are TRBV28 and TRBJ1-3; D is ambiguous. The germline V gene encodes CDR1 MDHEN and CDR2 SYDVKM. The CDR3 contains 15 residues. The germline V and J ends were trimmed by 3 bases and 2 bases, with 11 bases remaining between them. The CDR3 DNA reads TGTGCCAGCAGTTTGCGGGGAGGCGCTGGAAACACCATATATTTT. It specifies CASSLRGGAGNTIYF.

The chain couples TRBV10-3 to TRBJ2-7; 11 nucleotides line up with TRBD1. With 3 bases clipped from V and 3 bases from J, the junction kept 1 base outside the gene matches. This CDR3 contains 14 residues. CDR1 and CDR2 (germline): ENHRY, SYGVKD. CDR3 residues: CAISDGTGGYEQYF. The CDR3 DNA sequence: TGTGCCATCAGTGATGGGACAGGGGGCTACGAGCAGTACTTC.

The chain couples TRBV7-9 to TRBJ2-5, with 7 bases identical to TRBD1. V dropped 6 bases and J dropped 5; count of bases not matched to a gene: 9. The germline V gene has CDR1 SEHNR and CDR2 FQNEAQ (reference sequence). The CDR3 consists of 14 residues. The CDR3 spells CASRQQGNMETQYF. CDR3 nucleotides: TGTGCCAGCAGGCAACAGGGGAATATGGAGACCCAGTACTTC.

The chain recombines TRBV6-5 with TRBJ1-1; no clear D. The length of the CDR3 is 15 residues. The germline gives CDR1 MNHEY, CDR2 SVGAGI. V was trimmed by 0 bases and J by 1 base, leaving 9 bases between them. The CDR3 region has the DNA TGTGCCAGCAGTTACTCGTCCCCCCGGAACACTGAAGCTTTCTTT. Translating gives CASSYSSPRNTEAFF.

CDR3 in amino acids: CASTVEYTGELFF. Here the CDR3 DNA reads TGTGCCAGCACGGTAGAATACACCGGGGAGCTGTTTTTT. This chain uses TRBV9 with TRBJ2-2; D is uncertain. This CDR3 contains 13 residues. Trimming left V 6 bases short and J 3 bases short, with 9 bases between. Germline CDR1 reads SGDLS; CDR2 reads YYNGEE.

The chain combines TRBV12-5 with TRBJ2-4; TRBD1 is a possible D gene (7 bases). The germline V and J ends were trimmed by 4 bases and 2 bases, with 12 bases remaining between them. The CDR3 is 15 amino acids. Per germline, CDR1 LGHNT and CDR2 FRNRAP. The CDR3 is CASGSQGGSKNIQYF. CDR3 nucleotide sequence: TGTGCTAGTGGTTCCCAGGGGGGTTCCAAAAACATTCAGTACTTC.

The gene calls are TRBV6-2 or TRBV6-3 and TRBJ1-2, with no clear D. This CDR3 is built from 14 residues. Germline-derived CDR1 and CDR2 are MNHEY and SVGEGT. With 0 bases removed from V and 4 bases from J, the gap between germline ends came to 9 bases. CDR3 sequence (DNA): TGTGCCAGCAGTTACTCGTCGGGGAGCTATGGCTACACCTTC. Translated, it gives CASSYSSGSYGYTF.

This clone has just one count. The rearrangement links TRBV6-1 to TRBJ2-5, with 10 positions matching TRBD1. In germline, CDR1 is MNHNS, CDR2 SASEGT. CDR3 length equals 16 residues. J gave up 5 bases and V 4 bases, and 10 bases lay outside the gene matches. CDR3 sequence (DNA): TGTGCCAGCAGTGTAACGACAGGGGGCCGTTGGGAGACCCAGTACTTC. It encodes CASSVTTGGRWETQYF.

The chain uses TRBV5-1 and TRBJ1-2; 7 bases map to TRBD1. Germline values: CDR1 SGHRS, CDR2 YFSETQ. This CDR3 has 15 residues. After removal of 2 bases from V and 7 bases from J, the junction contained 11 bases not matched to a gene. The CDR3 protein is CASSLGQAPYRGYTF. CDR3 sequence (DNA): TGCGCCAGCAGCTTAGGACAGGCCCCCTACCGTGGCTACACCTTC.

V gene TRBV19 combines with J gene TRBJ2-1, with D possibly being TRBD1 (6 bases). CDR1 and CDR2 (germline): LNHDA, SQIVND (reference sequence). V shed 7 bases and J shed 4 bases, with 17 bases lying between them. CDR3 length equals 15 residues. CDR3 sequence (DNA): TGTGCCAGTACCCCGGACAGTTGGGTATACAATGAGCAGTTCTTC. As protein: CASTPDSWVYNEQFF.

The V gene is TRBV5-1, the J gene TRBJ1-6; D ambiguous. Per germline, CDR1 SGHRS and CDR2 YFSETQ. The V end lost 1 base, the J end lost 0 bases, and 11 bases lay between the germline ends. This CDR3 comprises 17 residues. The CDR3 nucleotides are TGCGCCAGCAGCTTGTGGGCGGGAAGCTCCTATAATTCACCCCTCCACTTT. This encodes CASSLWAGSSYNSPLHF.

A single count supports this clone. The rearrangement uses TRBV5-1 and TRBJ1-3; D possibly corresponds to TRBD1 (5 bases). From germline, CDR1 is SGHRS and CDR2 YFSETQ. V lost 3 bases and J 4 bases, leaving 17 bases between the germline ends. There are 16 residues in the CDR3. The CDR3 DNA sequence: TGCGCCAGCAGCTGGGACGGGAGGCCGAAGGGAAACACCATATATTTT. This translates into CASSWDGRPKGNTIYF.

The chain uses TRBV6-5 and TRBJ1-1; 8 bases are shared with TRBD1. Trimming cost V 7 bases and J 5 bases; bases outside gene matches: 6. The CDR3 contains 13 residues. Germline V gene data show CDR1 as MNHEY and CDR2 as SVGAGI. CDR3 in amino acids: CASTRTGRTEAFF. CDR3 nucleotides: TGTGCCAGCACCCGGACAGGGAGGACTGAAGCTTTCTTT.